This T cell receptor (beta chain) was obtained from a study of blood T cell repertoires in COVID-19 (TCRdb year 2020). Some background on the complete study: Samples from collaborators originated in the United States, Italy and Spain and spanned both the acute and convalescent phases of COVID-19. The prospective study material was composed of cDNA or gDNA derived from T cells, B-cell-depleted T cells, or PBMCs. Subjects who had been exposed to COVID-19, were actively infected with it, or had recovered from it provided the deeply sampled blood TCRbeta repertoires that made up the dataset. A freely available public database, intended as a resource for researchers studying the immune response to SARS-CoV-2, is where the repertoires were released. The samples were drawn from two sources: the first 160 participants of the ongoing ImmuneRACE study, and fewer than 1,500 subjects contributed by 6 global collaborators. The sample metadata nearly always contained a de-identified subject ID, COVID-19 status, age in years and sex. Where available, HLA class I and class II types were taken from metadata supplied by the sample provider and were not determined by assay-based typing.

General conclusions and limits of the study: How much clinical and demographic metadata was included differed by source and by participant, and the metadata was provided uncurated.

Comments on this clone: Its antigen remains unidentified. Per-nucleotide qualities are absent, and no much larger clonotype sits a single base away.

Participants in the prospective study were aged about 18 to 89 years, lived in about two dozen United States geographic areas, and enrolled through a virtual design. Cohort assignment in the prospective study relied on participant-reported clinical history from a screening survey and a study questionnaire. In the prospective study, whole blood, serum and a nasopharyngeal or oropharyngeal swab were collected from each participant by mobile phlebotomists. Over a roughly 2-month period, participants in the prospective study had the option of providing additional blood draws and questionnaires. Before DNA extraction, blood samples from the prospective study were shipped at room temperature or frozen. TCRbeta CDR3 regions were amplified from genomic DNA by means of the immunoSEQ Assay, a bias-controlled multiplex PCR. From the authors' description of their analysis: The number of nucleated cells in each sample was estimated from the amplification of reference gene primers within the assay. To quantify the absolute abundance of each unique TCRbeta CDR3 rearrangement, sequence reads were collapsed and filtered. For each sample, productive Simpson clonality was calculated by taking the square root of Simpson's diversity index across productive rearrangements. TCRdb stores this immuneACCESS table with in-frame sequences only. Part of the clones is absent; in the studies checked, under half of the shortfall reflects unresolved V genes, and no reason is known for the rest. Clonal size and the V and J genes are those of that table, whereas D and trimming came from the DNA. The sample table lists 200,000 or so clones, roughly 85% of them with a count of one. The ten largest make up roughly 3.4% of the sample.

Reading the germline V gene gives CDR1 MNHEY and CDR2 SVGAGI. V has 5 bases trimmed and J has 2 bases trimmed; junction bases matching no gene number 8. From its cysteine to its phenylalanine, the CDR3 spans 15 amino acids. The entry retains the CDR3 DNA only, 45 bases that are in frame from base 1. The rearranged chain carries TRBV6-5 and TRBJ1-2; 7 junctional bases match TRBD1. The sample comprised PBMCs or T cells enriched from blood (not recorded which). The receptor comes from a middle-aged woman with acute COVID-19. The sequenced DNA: TGTGCCAGCAGTCCCCCGGGACAGTTCAACTATGGCTACACCTTC. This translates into CASSPPGQFNYGYTF.